A single sample gave rise to the 10 T cell receptor beta chains below, sequenced in a study of CD8 T cells in Susac syndrome. It was with random hexamers that roughly 0.5 to 1 ug RNA was reverse transcribed. Using its own MiXCR run on the immunoSEQ multiplex PCR reads, TCRdb lists one record per CDR3 protein. The table records approximately 150,000 distinct CDR3 sequences, less than 95% of them present only once. The specimen sequenced was CD4+ T cells from PBMCs. Every receptor here comes from a human donor with multiple sclerosis.

The chain joins TRBV30 to TRBJ1-6, with no clear D. Between the trimmed V and J ends, which lost 2 bases and 14 bases, there was a span of 10 bases. The CDR3 runs 11 residues. Germline V gene sequence: CDR1 GTSNPN, CDR2 SVGIG (reference sequence). CDR3 nucleotides: TGTGCCTGGAGTACGACGAGAGCCCTCCACTTT. This sequence encodes CAWSTTRALHF.

With regard to this clonotype: A junction end diverges from the germline sequence, so it may reflect a read error. The gene calls are TRBV12-3 or TRBV12-4 and TRBJ2-5, with 12 bases fitting TRBD2. This CDR3 contains 14 residues. Here the CDR3 DNA reads TGTGCCAGCAGTCTAGCGGGAGGGCAAGAGACCCAGTACTTC. Translated: CASSLAGGQETQYF.

The genes are TRBV7-9 and TRBJ2-5; possible D gene TRBD2, 6 bases. Germline V gene lookup returns CDR1 SEHNR and CDR2 FQNEAQ (reference sequence). The CDR3 loop spans 15 amino acids. Trimming took 1 base from V and 5 from J, leaving 14 bases between them. CDR3 protein: CASSLGTPAGETQYF. Written as DNA, the CDR3 is TGTGCCAGCAGCTTAGGGACGCCGGCGGGGGAGACCCAGTACTTC.

The chain recombines TRBV20-1 with TRBJ2-5; D is unresolved. The CDR3 is 14 residues long. In germline, CDR1 is DFQATT, CDR2 SNEGSKA (reference sequence). Trimming cost V 0 bases and J 1 base, with 9 bases left between them. CDR3 loop: CSARDLRRQETQYF. The CDR3 DNA sequence: TGCAGTGCTAGAGATCTGCGGCGCCAAGAGACCCAGTACTTC.

The genes are TRBV7-2 and TRBJ2-4, with a possible D match to TRBD2 (6 bases). Trimming pared 3 bases from V and 6 bases from J, leaving 9 bases between. CDR1 is SGHTA, CDR2 FQGNSA, per germline. This CDR3 comprises 13 residues. CDR3 DNA sequence: TGTGCCAGCAGCTTCACTAGCACAAACATTCAGTACTTC. Translating gives CASSFTSTNIQYF. Combining the CDR3 with reference TRBV7-2 and TRBJ2-4 gives the whole variable domain GAGVSQSPSNKVTEKGKDVELRCDPISGHTALYWYRQSLGQGLEFLIYFQGNSAPDKSGLPSDRFSAERTGGSVSTLTIQRTQQEDSAVYLCASSFTSTNIQYFGAGTRLSVL.

The gene calls are TRBV25-1 and TRBJ1-2; no definite D call. Germline CDR1 and CDR2: MGHDK and SYGVNS. This CDR3 is built from 11 residues. Trimming pared 1 base from V and 6 bases from J, leaving 3 bases between. The CDR3 reads CASSEFDGYTF. The CDR3 DNA reads TGTGCCAGCAGTGAATTTGATGGCTACACCTTC.

This chain joins TRBV10-2 and TRBJ2-5, with a possible D match to TRBD2 (5 bases). The CDR3 is 13 amino acids. The germline gives CDR1 WSHSY, CDR2 SAAADI. V was clipped by 6 bases and J by 4 bases, with 12 bases between them. The CDR3 DNA is TGCGCCAGCAGGTCTACTCTAGCAGAGACCCAGTACTTC. Translated, it gives CASRSTLAETQYF.

The genes are TRBV6-2 or TRBV6-3 and TRBJ1-1; 7 bases agree with TRBD1. Germline lookup yields CDR1 MNHEY and CDR2 SVGEGT. After removal of 6 bases from V and 10 bases from J, the junction contained 11 bases not matched to a gene. This CDR3 is built from 13 residues. CDR3 coding DNA: TGTGCCAGCAGCCGCCGGGAAGGGGGCAGAGCTTTCTTT. Protein product: CASSRREGGRAFF.

The chain recombines TRBV20-1 with TRBJ1-1, with 7 bases fitting TRBD1. The CDR3 is 13 amino acids. J was trimmed by 3 bases and V by 1 base; bases with no gene match: 2. CDR1 and CDR2 from the germline V gene are DFQATT and SNEGSKA (reference sequence). Here the CDR3 reads CSARGGQHTEAFF. The CDR3, as DNA: TGCAGTGCTAGAGGGGGACAGCACACTGAAGCTTTCTTT.

DNA of the CDR3: TGCGCCAGCAGCTTGGCCGGCGACCGGGATGAGCAGTTCTTC. It specifies CASSLAGDRDEQFF. V and J are TRBV5-1 and TRBJ2-1, with D hard to call. The CDR3 length is 14 residues. CDR1 is SGHRS, CDR2 YFSETQ, per germline. V was trimmed by 0 bases and J by 8 bases, leaving 12 bases between them.